This TCR beta chain comes out of a study of cytomegalovirus exposure and HLA in healthy donors. The CDR3 totals 14 residues. V was cut by 4 bases and J by 1 base, with 9 bases left in between. Germline assignment: CDR1 SGHNT and CDR2 YYREEE (reference sequence). Both 60 Vbeta primers and 13 Jbeta primers went into the PCR. Produced via immunoSEQ multiplex PCR; TCRdb's table is partial and in-frame only. The data hold over 150,000 clones, with roughly three quarters observed a single time. The gene calls are TRBV5-4 and TRBJ1-5; D not certain. This TCR came from a man younger than 30 in good health and CMV-seropositive. The sequenced sample was PBMCs. The CDR3 DNA is TGTGCCAGCAGCCCTGGAGGGAGCAATCAGCCCCAGCATTTT. It encodes CASSPGGSNQPQHF.